Listed below are T cell receptor beta chains from one sample, sequenced in a study of CD8 T cells in Susac syndrome. TCRdb passed the immunoSEQ multiplex PCR reads through MiXCR, listing each CDR3 protein once. The sample records around 270,000 distinct CDR3 sequences, 75% to 90% being singletons. Input material: CD8+ T cells from PBMCs. The receptor set was obtained from a human donor with multiple sclerosis. The CDR3 runs from the conserved cysteine through the conserved F or W. The D gene is left open where the match is weak. Part of the rows lack a size; the others show once, few, many or a class for expanded clones.

D gene | J gene | V gene | clone size | CDR3 protein | CDR3 DNA
NA | TRBJ2-2 | TRBV19 | NA | CASRVPGELFF | TGTGCCAGTAGAGTACCCGGGGAGCTGTTTTTT
NA | TRBJ2-1 | TRBV29-1 | NA | CSVDSSYNEQFF | TGCAGCGTGGACAGCTCCTACAATGAGCAGTTCTTC
TRBD1 | TRBJ1-4 | TRBV7-9 | NA | CASTGDRPTTNEKLFF | TGTGCCAGCACCGGGGACAGACCAACAACTAATGAAAAACTGTTTTTT
NA | TRBJ2-2 | TRBV24-1 | NA | CATALGGELFF | TGTGCCACCGCACTGGGCGGGGAGCTGTTTTTT
NA | TRBJ2-1 | TRBV20-1 | NA | CSARDPPGIYNEQFF | TGCAGTGCTAGAGATCCCCCCGGGATATACAATGAGCAGTTCTTC
TRBD1 | TRBJ1-1 | TRBV2 | NA | CASRAGTGYTEAFF | TGTGCCAGCAGGGCCGGGACAGGGTACACTGAAGCTTTCTTT
NA | TRBJ2-7 | TRBV24-1 | NA | CATSGRGSYEQYF | TGTGCCACGTCCGGTAGAGGGTCCTACGAGCAGTACTTC
NA | TRBJ1-5 | TRBV28 | NA | CASRSQEVRINQPQHF | TGTGCCAGCAGGAGTCAGGAAGTCAGGATCAATCAGCCCCAGCATTTT
TRBD1 | TRBJ1-1 | TRBV7-9 | once | CASSLGAGGKIDTEAFF | TGTGCCAGCAGCTTAGGGGCAGGGGGCAAGATTGACACTGAAGCTTTCTTT
NA | TRBJ2-7 | TRBV10-2 | NA | CASSDTRHEQYF | TGCGCCAGCAGTGATACACGACACGAGCAGTACTTC
NA | TRBJ2-7 | TRBV19 | NA | CASSEGGIYEQYF | TGTGCCAGCTCGGAAGGGGGGATCTACGAGCAGTACTTC
TRBD2 | TRBJ2-7 | TRBV7-2 | NA | CASSPRTSGSYEQYF | TGTGCCAGCAGCCCCCGGACTAGCGGGTCCTACGAGCAGTACTTC
NA | TRBJ2-7 | TRBV7-9 | once | CASSLTIGEQYF | TGTGCCAGCAGCTTGACTATCGGCGAGCAGTACTTC
TRBD2 | TRBJ2-1 | TRBV24-1 | NA | CATSEGLADNEQFF | TGTGCCACCAGTGAGGGACTAGCTGACAATGAGCAGTTCTTC
NA | TRBJ2-7 | TRBV20-1 | NA | CSAMVPGRLDEQYF | TGCAGTGCTATGGTTCCAGGCAGGTTGGACGAGCAGTACTTC
NA | TRBJ2-2 | TRBV9 | NA | CASSVDWGPGELFF | TGTGCCAGCAGCGTAGATTGGGGCCCCGGGGAGCTGTTTTTT
NA | TRBJ2-2 | TRBV7-6 | NA | CASSLGFNTGELFF | TGTGCCAGCAGCTTAGGGTTTAACACCGGGGAGCTGTTTTTT
TRBD2 | TRBJ2-7 | TRBV10-3 | NA | CAISDPLPGGSYEQYF | TGTGCCATCAGTGACCCCCTGCCGGGGGGCTCCTACGAGCAGTACTTC
NA | TRBJ1-6 | TRBV21-1 | NA | CASSKGPPDREDNSPLHF | TGTGCCAGCAGCAAAGGGCCCCCGGACAGGGAAGATAATTCACCCCTCCACTTT
TRBD1 | TRBJ2-3 | TRBV20-1 | NA | CSAPLRDSFSTDTQYF | TGCAGTGCACCCCTCCGGGACAGTTTTAGCACAGATACGCAGTATTTT
TRBD1 | TRBJ1-6 | TRBV12-3/TRBV12-4 | NA | CASSFPGGNSPLHF | TGTGCCAGCAGTTTCCCAGGGGGTAATTCACCCCTCCACTTT
NA | TRBJ2-3 | TRBV27 | many | CASSPSTDTQYF | TGTGCCAGCAGCCCTAGCACAGATACGCAGTATTTT
NA | TRBJ1-1 | TRBV28 | NA | CASSFGVLGAFF | TGTGCCAGCAGTTTCGGGGTATTAGGAGCTTTCTTT
TRBD2 | TRBJ2-1 | TRBV29-1 | NA | CSVGLAGAYNEQFF | TGCAGCGTGGGACTAGCGGGAGCCTACAATGAGCAGTTCTTC